This T cell receptor (beta chain) was identified during a study of blood T cells in healthy people across ages. Together with a sample-barcoded 5' primer, a J-beta primer mix was included in a second PCR lasting about 6 to 11 cycles. A 12-random-nucleotide template-switch adaptor tagged each cDNA molecule. TCRdb analysed the 5' RACE reads with MiXCR anew, one entry per CDR3 protein. Found here are 850,000 to 1,000,000 distinct CDR3 sequences, under 50% of them singletons; the top ten hold roughly 13%. The study, taken as a whole, reports: The long-lived group displayed more naive CD4+ cells, plus higher diversity, than the aged donors did. Per million T cells, TCR beta diversity dropped about linearly as age rose.

This clonotype was counted between two and nine times. The antigen is not known. The V gene end was trimmed by 7 bases and the J gene end by 5 bases; junction bases not matched to a gene: 8. The CDR3 runs 15 residues. Germline-derived CDR1 and CDR2 are MNHEY and SMNVEV (reference sequence). The sequence was collected from a man aged 25-40 years in good health. The chain employs TRBV27 and TRBJ2-2; 9 bases are a match to TRBD2. The sequenced material came from blood. The CDR3 bases are TGTGCCAGCACCCCTGATACTAGCGGGACCGGGGAGCTGTTTTTT. Its translation is CASTPDTSGTGELFF.